Listed here are 18 T cell receptor beta chains from one sample, sequenced in a study of shared clonotypes between healthy human individuals. Sequencing used immunoSEQ multiplex PCR; TCRdb keeps in-frame clones, though not all of them. The sample has hundreds of thousands of clones, less than 85% seen once. Sequenced sample: memory CD4+ T cells sorted from blood. Subset described: CD45RA-negative fraction. The receptors were sampled from a woman in her 30s in good health.

A few counts support this clone. The chain combines TRBV25-1 with TRBJ1-2; no reliable D call. CDR1 is MGHDK, CDR2 SYGVNS, per germline. The ends were cut back, 6 bases at V and 1 base at J, with 3 bases in the middle. There are 11 residues in the CDR3. For the CDR3, the DNA is TGTGCCAGCAGAGGTAACTATGGCTACACCTTC. Translating gives CASRGNYGYTF.

V and J are TRBV5-1 and TRBJ1-5; possible D gene TRBD1, 5 bases. The CDR3 loop spans 16 amino acids. Trimming pared 0 bases from V and 3 bases from J, leaving 13 bases between. The germline V gene has CDR1 SGHRS and CDR2 YFSETQ. The CDR3: CASSLGTGHDNQPQHF. CDR3 in DNA: TGCGCCAGCAGCTTGGGGACTGGACACGACAATCAGCCCCAGCATTTT.

This chain connects TRBV11-2 to TRBJ2-7; 8 nucleotides agree with TRBD1. This CDR3 contains 16 residues. The germline CDR1 and CDR2 sequences are SGHAT and FQNNGV. The J segment lost 7 bases and the V segment lost 3 bases, leaving 14 bases of the junction unmatched. CDR3 DNA: TGTGCCAGCAGCTTGGGCCAGGGGGCGGGTTGGGAGGAGCAGTACTTC. It encodes CASSLGQGAGWEEQYF.

V and J are TRBV9 and TRBJ2-3, with 11 bases matching TRBD2. After removal of 0 bases from V and 3 bases from J, the junction contained 6 bases not matched to a gene. Germline V gene sequence: CDR1 SGDLS, CDR2 YYNGEE. The CDR3 length is 17 residues. In DNA form, the CDR3 reads TGTGCCAGCAGCGTAGCTGGAACTAGCGGGAGAACAGATACGCAGTATTTT. It encodes CASSVAGTSGRTDTQYF.

This chain connects TRBV18 to TRBJ2-3; 11 bases agree with TRBD2. Germline V lookup: CDR1 KGHSH, CDR2 LQKENI. V lost 1 base, J lost 2 bases, and 5 bases stayed unmatched. The CDR3 extends over 17 amino acids. For the CDR3, the DNA is TGTGCCAGCTCACCACTGACTAGCGGGGAGTTCACAGATACGCAGTATTTT. Encoded protein: CASSPLTSGEFTDTQYF.

The rearrangement links TRBV28 to TRBJ2-5; 7 bases fit TRBD2. The J call may be in error: the DNA end matches TRBJ2-7 better. The CDR3 runs to 16 residues. Germline-derived CDR1 and CDR2 are MDHEN and SYDVKM. This CDR3 reads CASSSVAASGGYEQYF. The CDR3 DNA reads TGTGCCAGCAGTTCCGTCGCGGCTAGCGGAGGATACGAGCAGTACTTC.

The chain is built from TRBV28 and TRBJ2-7, with 12 bases matching TRBD2. This CDR3 spans 13 amino acids. With V trimmed by 8 bases and J by 5 bases, 4 bases remained unmatched. Germline lookup yields CDR1 MDHEN and CDR2 SYDVKM. CDR3 sequence: CASSWTSGNEQYF. CDR3 bases: TGTGCCAGCTCGTGGACTAGCGGGAACGAGCAGTACTTC.

This clone was recorded only once. The chain carries TRBV19 and TRBJ1-4; a possible D gene is TRBD1 (5 bases). V was pared by 8 bases and J by 7 bases, with 17 bases between. CDR3 length: 14 residues. Germline V gene sequence: CDR1 LNHDA, CDR2 SQIVND (reference sequence). The CDR3 region is CASSTRRDSEKLFF. In nucleotides, the CDR3 is TGTGCCAGTTCGACACGCCGGGACTCTGAAAAACTGTTTTTT.

The V call is TRBV28, the J call TRBJ1-3; D gene unclear. Germline values: CDR1 MDHEN, CDR2 SYDVKM. Trimming shortened V by 5 bases and J by 4 bases, and 15 bases separated the two germline ends. The CDR3 has 15 residues. Written as DNA, the CDR3 is TGTGCCAGCAGTCTTTCCACCATGGGGGGAAACACCATATATTTT. This codes for CASSLSTMGGNTIYF.

This chain links TRBV14 with TRBJ1-1; D is undetermined. Germline values: CDR1 SGHDN, CDR2 FVKESK. Trimming cost V 1 base and J 6 bases, with 15 bases left between them. The CDR3 sequence is 15 residues long. In nucleotides, the CDR3 is TGTGCCAGCAGCCAAGCAGGCGGACGGATCCCTGAAGCTTTCTTT. Translation gives CASSQAGGRIPEAFF.

This clone was counted between two and nine times. The genes are TRBV27 and TRBJ2-7, with 10 bases that match TRBD1. V gave up 7 bases and J gave up 0 bases; unmatched junction bases: 6. CDR3 size: 15 residues. CDR1 and CDR2 from the germline V gene are MNHEY and SMNVEV (reference sequence). The CDR3 here is CASKLRDRGSYEQYF. For the CDR3, the DNA is TGTGCCAGCAAACTCCGGGACAGGGGCTCCTACGAGCAGTACTTC.

The sample holds a few counts of this clone. The same CDR3 also results from other DNA sequences found in this sample. The rearrangement joins TRBV29-1 to TRBJ2-7; 9 nucleotides line up with TRBD1. CDR1 is SQVTM and CDR2 is ANQGSEA in the germline V gene. The CDR3 spans 14 residues. Unmatched junction bases numbered 5, after V lost 4 bases and J lost 1 base. The CDR3 sequence is CSVAGQGPSYEQYF. CDR3 bases: TGCAGCGTTGCCGGACAGGGGCCGTCCTACGAGCAGTACTTC.

The sample holds a few counts of this clone. The genes are TRBV19 and TRBJ2-7, with TRBD1 matching 9 bases. The CDR3 length is 15 residues. J gave up 2 bases and V 1 base, and 3 bases lay outside the gene matches. Germline V gene sequence: CDR1 LNHDA, CDR2 SQIVND (reference sequence). The CDR3 is CASSIAGQGTYEQYF. Written as DNA, the CDR3 is TGTGCCAGTAGTATAGCTGGACAGGGGACCTACGAGCAGTACTTC.

This CDR3 reads CASSSDRTGANVLTF. In nucleotides, the CDR3 is TGTGCCAGCAGCTCTGACAGGACCGGGGCCAACGTCCTGACTTTC. This sequence joins TRBV7-8 and TRBJ2-6; a possible D gene is TRBD1 (6 bases). There are 15 residues in the CDR3. Germline CDR1 reads SGHVS; CDR2 reads FQNEAQ. Trimming left V 4 bases short and J 4 bases short, with 11 bases between. Full variable domain (remainder filled in from reference TRBV7-8 and TRBJ2-6): GAGVSQSPRYKVAKRGQDVALRCDPISGHVSLFWYQQALGQGPEFLTYFQNEAQLDKSGLPSDRFFAERPEGSVSTLKIQRTQQEDSAVYLCASSSDRTGANVLTFGAGSRLTVL.

This clone was found once. The chain recombines TRBV7-2 with TRBJ1-5; 8 bases match TRBD1. The CDR3 totals 17 residues. V was clipped by 5 bases and J by 4 bases; unmatched bases: 13. Per germline, CDR1 SGHTA and CDR2 FQGNSA. CDR3 DNA: TGTGCCAGCAGCCGAAATCCTCAGGGGGCGGGAAATCAGCCCCAGCATTTT. This codes for CASSRNPQGAGNQPQHF.

V usage is TRBV28 and J usage is TRBJ2-1; no reliable D call. Germline values: CDR1 MDHEN, CDR2 SYDVKM. V shed 5 bases and J shed 0 bases, with 14 bases lying between them. This CDR3 region has 16 residues. This chain's CDR3 is CASSPLLAASYNEQFF. The CDR3 DNA is TGTGCCAGCAGTCCGTTGCTTGCGGCCTCCTACAATGAGCAGTTCTTC.

V is TRBV30 and J is TRBJ2-1; 13 bases agree with TRBD2. V was pared by 5 bases and J by 9 bases, with 4 bases of the junction left unmatched. The CDR3 is 13 residues long. Germline CDR1 reads GTSNPN; CDR2 reads SVGIG (reference sequence). This CDR3 is CAWGGLAGLEQFF. The CDR3 nucleotides are TGTGCCTGGGGGGGACTAGCGGGACTTGAGCAGTTCTTC.

The rearrangement joins TRBV5-1 to TRBJ1-2; 7 nucleotides match TRBD1. The V and J ends lost 0 bases and 8 bases, in that order; junction bases with no gene match: 7. This CDR3 spans 14 amino acids. Germline CDR1 and CDR2: SGHRS and YFSETQ. The CDR3 sequence is CASSLAGGQVGYTF. The CDR3 DNA reads TGCGCCAGCAGCTTGGCGGGTGGACAGGTGGGCTACACCTTC.